Detailed here is one TCR beta chain. What it recognizes is unknown. Trimming cost V 1 base and J 4 bases, with 15 bases left between them. CDR1 is MNHEY and CDR2 is SVGAGI in the germline V gene. This CDR3 contains 16 residues. Carried by the TCR beta cDNA libraries were unique molecular identifiers. TCRdb redid the calling of the PCR reads with MiXCR, one entry per CDR3 protein. Of 650,000 to 850,000 distinct CDR3 sequences in the sample, about 57% are singletons; the top ten hold 4.6%. The entry originates in a study of post-analysis software for immune sequencing data. Study-wide findings and caveats: Patients carried roughly 5 TRBV segments more frequently than controls did, and TRBV5-6, TRBV5-1 and TRBV20-1 were among them.

The chain combines TRBV6-5 with TRBJ2-3; possible D gene TRBD2, 7 bases. This TCR was recovered from a girl aged 5-17 years with multiple sclerosis. Input material: blood. The CDR3 protein is CASSYFGGGDSDTQYF. CDR3 sequence (DNA): TGTGCCAGCAGTTACTTCGGCGGGGGCGATTCAGATACGCAGTATTTT.